The 19 T cell receptor beta chains reported below all come from one sample, sequenced in a study of blood T cell repertoires in COVID-19. Only in-frame clones appear in the TCRdb table, and some are missing; sequencing was by immunoSEQ multiplex PCR. This table holds about 220,000 clones, about 90% found once. The sample was PBMCs or T cells enriched from blood (not recorded which). The receptors come from a woman in her forties or fifties with acute COVID-19.

This chain uses TRBV6-6 with TRBJ2-3; D is unclear. Germline CDR1 reads MNHNY; CDR2 reads SVGAGI (reference sequence). The V end was cut by 1 base, the J end by 2 bases, with 7 bases between. The CDR3 is 14 amino acids. CDR3 sequence reads: CASSYLLPTDTQYF. CDR3 nucleotides: TGTGCCAGCAGTTACTTACTACCCACAGATACGCAGTATTTT.

In this sample, this clone turned up once. The chain has TRBV30 and TRBJ1-5; D is undetermined. From germline, CDR1 is GTSNPN and CDR2 SVGIG (reference sequence). V was cut by 1 base and J by 4 bases, with 8 bases left in between. The CDR3 length is 13 residues. CDR3: CAWSGRENQPQHF. In DNA, the CDR3 is TGTGCCTGGAGTGGACGGGAGAATCAGCCCCAGCATTTT.

V and J are TRBV7-3 and TRBJ2-7, with D perhaps matching TRBD1 (5 bases). The germline V and J ends were trimmed by 5 bases and 4 bases, with 12 bases remaining between them. In germline, CDR1 is SGHTA, CDR2 FQGTGA. This CDR3 is 13 amino acids long. CDR3 DNA sequence: TGTGCCAGCAGCCTGGTCTCAGGGTACGAGCAGTACTTC. Protein: CASSLVSGYEQYF. The full variable domain, rest sourced from reference TRBV7-3 and TRBJ2-7, is GAGVSQTPSNKVTEKGKYVELRCDPISGHTALYWYRQSLGQGPEFLIYFQGTGAADDSGLPNDRFFAVRPEGSVSTLKIQRTERGDSAVYLCASSLVSGYEQYFGPGTRLTVT.

This clone was observed a single time. This chain connects TRBV27 to TRBJ1-4, with 8 bases lining up with TRBD1. V lost 3 bases to trimming and J lost 2 bases; unmatched junction nucleotides: 8. This CDR3 has 17 amino acids. Germline loops: CDR1 MNHEY, CDR2 SMNVEV (reference sequence). DNA of the CDR3: TGTGCCAGCAGTTTGTCCCTCTACAGGGGGACTAATGAAAAACTGTTTTTT. Translating gives CASSLSLYRGTNEKLFF.

The rearrangement uses TRBV5-5 and TRBJ1-5, with 7 positions matching TRBD1. V dropped 4 bases and J dropped 4; count of bases not matched to a gene: 8. This CDR3 region has 15 residues. Germline CDR1 reads SGHKS; CDR2 reads YYEKEE (reference sequence). For the CDR3, the DNA is TGTGCCAGCAGCGCCCGGGACAGCCGAAATCAGCCCCAGCATTTT. This sequence encodes CASSARDSRNQPQHF.

This chain uses TRBV19 with TRBJ2-5; 9 nucleotides align to TRBD2. The V gene's germline CDR1 is LNHDA and CDR2 SQIVND (reference sequence). The CDR3 totals 15 residues. The V segment lost 2 bases and the J segment 0 bases; nucleotides outside the gene matches: 1. The CDR3 DNA follows: TGTGCCAGTAGTATACTAGCGGGATACCAAGAGACCCAGTACTTC. Amino acid sequence: CASSILAGYQETQYF.

Only a few counts were recorded for this clone. This chain joins TRBV7-9 and TRBJ2-1, with D perhaps TRBD2 (6 bases). CDR3 size: 15 residues. Germline-derived CDR1 and CDR2 are SEHNR and FQNEAQ (reference sequence). Deletions cut 4 bases from V and 5 bases from J, with 15 bases between. As DNA, the CDR3 is TGTGCCAGCAGCTGGACGGGGCCGGGGGACAATGAGCAGTTCTTC. Its protein is CASSWTGPGDNEQFF.

The chain carries TRBV7-2 and TRBJ2-3, with 8 positions matching TRBD2. V was clipped by 5 bases and J by 1 base; unmatched bases: 5. The CDR3 totals 15 residues. Germline V gives CDR1 SGHTA, CDR2 FQGNSA. The CDR3 DNA sequence: TGTGCCAGCAGCGGTAGCGGGGTCCGCACAGATACGCAGTATTTT. Its protein product is CASSGSGVRTDTQYF.

The rearrangement uses TRBV3-1 (or the pseudogene TRBV3-2) and TRBJ1-1, with a weak D call TRBD1 (5 bases). Germline CDR1 and CDR2: LGHDT and YNNKEL (reference sequence). V lost 4 bases and J lost 0, with 9 bases in between. The CDR3 length is 14 residues. The CDR3 nucleotides are TGTGCCAGCAGCCTGACAGCCATGAACACTGAAGCTTTCTTT. Its translation: CASSLTAMNTEAFF.

CDR3 in DNA: TGTGCCAACGGGGGCGGGAGGATTTGCTACAATGAGCAGTTCTTC. Protein sequence: CANGGGRICYNEQFF. The gene calls are TRBV12-5 and TRBJ2-1; 8 nucleotides line up with TRBD2. The germline V gene has CDR1 LGHNT and CDR2 FRNRAP. The CDR3 is 15 amino acids.

This clone was observed a handful of times. The chain recombines TRBV5-1 with TRBJ2-4; 11 bases map to TRBD2. The CDR3 length is 20 residues. CDR1 SGHRS and CDR2 YFSETQ come from the germline V gene. V was clipped by 0 bases and J by 0 bases; unmatched bases: 11. CDR3 nucleotide sequence: TGCGCCAGCAGCTTGGTTTCGGTAGCGGGAGGGCAGATAGCCAAAAACATTCAGTACTTC. Residues: CASSLVSVAGGQIAKNIQYF.

The gene calls are TRBV5-1 and TRBJ2-2; 14 nucleotides match TRBD2. Trimming took 3 bases from V and 6 from J; bases not matched to a gene: 4. Per the germline V gene, CDR1 is SGHRS and CDR2 is YFSETQ. This CDR3 spans 16 amino acids. As DNA, the CDR3 is TGCGCCAGCAGCTCATCGACTAGCGGGAGGGCCGGGGAGCTGTTTTTT. Encoded protein: CASSSSTSGRAGELFF.

The chain carries TRBV11-2 and TRBJ1-3; 8 bases agree with TRBD1. J was trimmed by 1 base and V by 6 bases; bases with no gene match: 11. Germline CDR1 and CDR2: SGHAT and FQNNGV. The CDR3 extends over 17 amino acids. CDR3 sequence reads: CASRAFPGTGSGNTIYF. Here the CDR3 DNA reads TGTGCCAGCAGGGCGTTTCCGGGGACAGGATCTGGAAACACCATATATTTT.

The rearrangement uses TRBV6-2 or TRBV6-3 and TRBJ2-3; possibly TRBD2 for D (8 bases). Germline V gene lookup returns CDR1 MNHEY and CDR2 SVGEGT. The CDR3 contains 17 residues. Trimming removed 6 bases at V and 6 bases at J, with 25 bases between. CDR3 DNA: TGTGCCAGCAGCCAGGGGGTGGTAGCGGGACGGATTGATACGCAGTATTTT. It specifies CASSQGVVAGRIDTQYF.

The V gene is TRBV19, the J gene TRBJ1-2; no reliable D call. The CDR3 extends over 12 amino acids. Germline CDR1 and CDR2: LNHDA and SQIVND (reference sequence). CDR3 coding DNA: TGTGTCTGCAGCGCATCTAACTATGGCTACACCTTC. Its translation: CVCSASNYGYTF. The whole variable domain, filled in from reference TRBV19 and TRBJ1-2, reads DGGITQSPKYLFRKEGQNVTLSCEQNLNHDAMYWYRQDPGQGLRLIYYSQIVNDFQKGDIAEGYSVSREKKESFPLTVTSAQKNPTAFYLCVCSASNYGYTFGSGTRLTVV.

This chain joins TRBV7-6 and TRBJ1-5; D remains unclear. Germline V gene lookup returns CDR1 SGHVS and CDR2 FNYEAQ. The CDR3 has 15 amino acids. Trimming stripped 1 base from V and 6 bases from J, with 13 bases between. The CDR3 coding sequence is TGTGCCAGCAGCTTAGACAGTTCCGTTGGTCAGCCCCAGCATTTT. Protein sequence: CASSLDSSVGQPQHF.

The chain couples TRBV15 to TRBJ2-7; tentatively, D is TRBD2 (6 bases). The germline V and J ends were trimmed by 0 bases and 7 bases, with 19 bases remaining between them. Germline loops: CDR1 LNHNV, CDR2 YYDKDF (reference sequence). There are 16 residues in the CDR3. Here the CDR3 reads CATSRDQGNRAGEQYF. As DNA, the CDR3 is TGTGCCACCAGCAGAGATCAAGGGAACCGCGCGGGGGAGCAGTACTTC.

The rearrangement links TRBV27 to TRBJ1-6; tentatively, D is TRBD1 (5 bases). Germline CDR1 reads MNHEY; CDR2 reads SMNVEV (reference sequence). This CDR3 region has 15 residues. V lost 3 bases, J lost 7 bases, and 13 bases lay in between. CDR3 nucleotides: TGTGCCAGCAGTTTTTATGCCAGGGAAAATTCACCCCTCCACTTT. As protein: CASSFYARENSPLHF.

CDR3 nucleotides: TGTGCCAGCAGTTTATTGGGTGGGACAGCTGTCGAAAAACTGTTTTTT. Protein product: CASSLLGGTAVEKLFF. This chain uses TRBV28 with TRBJ1-4, with TRBD1 matching over 7 bases. The germline CDR1 and CDR2 sequences are MDHEN and SYDVKM. J lost 8 bases, V lost 1 base, and 10 bases had no gene match. This CDR3 has 16 amino acids.